Following are 30 T cell receptor beta chains from one sample sequenced in a study of blood T cell repertoires in COVID-19. Measured with immunoSEQ multiplex PCR; TCRdb has only the in-frame clones, and not every one. The sample has approximately 180,000 clones; about 87% are singletons. The sample comprised peripheral blood. The receptors come from a woman aged 50 to 65 with acute or convalescent COVID-19.

This clone has just a few counts. The genes are TRBV19 and TRBJ1-5, with 7 bases identical to TRBD1. Germline V gives CDR1 LNHDA, CDR2 SQIVND (reference sequence). The CDR3 spans 14 residues. Unmatched junction bases numbered 10, after V lost 5 bases and J lost 9 bases. The CDR3: CASSQGGQNSPQHF. DNA of the CDR3: TGTGCCAGTAGTCAGGGGGGACAGAATTCGCCCCAGCATTTT.

This chain joins TRBV7-2 and TRBJ2-6; D gene ambiguous. The CDR3 spans 17 residues. Germline CDR1 reads SGHTA; CDR2 reads FQGNSA. Trimming stripped 1 base from V and 0 bases from J, with 10 bases between. CDR3 sequence: CASSLVPVLSGANVLTF. DNA for the CDR3: TGTGCCAGCAGCTTAGTTCCAGTTCTCTCTGGGGCCAACGTCCTGACTTTC.

This rearrangement joins TRBV7-2 to TRBJ2-7, with a weak D call TRBD1 (5 bases). The germline CDR1 and CDR2 sequences are SGHTA and FQGNSA. This CDR3 is built from 14 residues. Between the trimmed V and J ends, which lost 2 bases and 3 bases, there was a span of 11 bases. CDR3 sequence reads: CASSLQGNYYEQYF. The CDR3, as DNA: TGTGCCAGCAGCTTACAGGGCAACTACTACGAGCAGTACTTC.

The CDR3 sequence: CASRPLRQDNQPQHF. The CDR3 bases are TGTGCAAGTCGCCCCCTAAGACAGGATAATCAGCCCCAGCATTTT. This chain links TRBV12-2 with TRBJ1-5; the table assigns TRBD1, which was not confirmed against the DNA. TRBV12-2 is recorded as a pseudogene. This CDR3 comprises 15 residues.

The J gene is TRBJ1-2, the V gene TRBV6-5; possibly TRBD1 for D (5 bases). The CDR3 runs to 14 residues. V shed 0 bases and J shed 7 bases, with 12 bases lying between them. Germline V gene data show CDR1 as MNHEY and CDR2 as SVGAGI. The CDR3 sequence: CASSYSSRAAGYTF. The CDR3 nucleotides are TGTGCCAGCAGTTACTCTAGCAGGGCGGCTGGCTACACCTTC.

The chain links TRBV3-1 (or the pseudogene TRBV3-2) to TRBJ2-5, with D perhaps matching TRBD2 (5 bases). Germline CDR1 LGHDT, CDR2 YNNKEL (reference sequence). V was shortened by 4 bases and J by 2 bases, with 8 bases between the two germline ends. The CDR3 sequence is 13 residues long. The CDR3 DNA sequence: TGTGCCAGCAGCCGAGGACTGCAAGAGACCCAGTACTTC. Residues: CASSRGLQETQYF.

The chain carries TRBV6-7 and TRBJ1-3; D is unclear. TRBV6-7 is sorted into the ORF group, with uncertain function. There are 14 residues in the CDR3. V was pared by 6 bases and J by 4 bases, with 13 bases between. CDR3 protein: CASSTSSRGNTIYF. The CDR3 bases are TGTGCCAGCAGCACAAGTTCGAGGGGAAACACCATATATTTT.

The chain joins TRBV7-6 to TRBJ2-3; 10 positions match TRBD2. This CDR3 is 17 amino acids long. Germline V gene lookup returns CDR1 SGHVS and CDR2 FNYEAQ. V lost 4 bases, J lost 4 bases, and 11 bases stayed unmatched. The CDR3 DNA sequence: TGTGCCAGCAGCTCATTTCTAGCGGGGGATGGCTCAGATACGCAGTATTTT. Translation gives CASSSFLAGDGSDTQYF.

This clone was detected once. The chain combines TRBV27 with TRBJ1-1; no clear D. Germline assignment: CDR1 MNHEY and CDR2 SMNVEV (reference sequence). CDR3 length: 12 residues. V was pared by 11 bases and J by 0 bases, with 10 bases between. The CDR3 sequence: CASRHLNTEAFF. CDR3 coding DNA: TGTGCCTCCCGACACTTGAACACTGAAGCTTTCTTT.

The chain joins TRBV3-1 (or the pseudogene TRBV3-2) to TRBJ1-4, with D possibly matching TRBD1 (5 bases). This CDR3 has 13 residues. V lost 1 base, J lost 7 bases, and 7 bases lay in between. Germline V lookup: CDR1 LGHDT, CDR2 YNNKEL (reference sequence). The CDR3 sequence: CASSQGGGEKLFF. CDR3 sequence (DNA): TGTGCCAGCAGCCAAGGGGGGGGTGAAAAACTGTTTTTT.

The chain combines TRBV5-6 with TRBJ1-1; 9 nucleotides agree with TRBD1. CDR1 is SGHDT and CDR2 is YYEEEE in the germline V gene. V shed 4 bases and J 5 bases; nucleotides not matched to a gene: 12. The CDR3 length is 16 residues. The CDR3 region is CASSPEVDRGLTEAFF. The CDR3 nucleotides read TGTGCCAGCAGCCCGGAGGTGGACAGGGGCTTGACTGAAGCTTTCTTT.

This clone has more than one count but fewer than ten. The chain combines TRBV9 with TRBJ2-2, with TRBD1 identical over 7 bases. V lost 0 bases, J lost 5 bases, and 4 bases stayed unmatched. The CDR3 sequence is 15 residues long. Germline V gene data show CDR1 as SGDLS and CDR2 as YYNGEE. CDR3 in DNA: TGTGCCAGCAGCGTAGCTGCCAGGGGGACCGGGGAGCTGTTTTTT. This translates into CASSVAARGTGELFF.

The rearrangement links TRBV11-2 to TRBJ2-1; weak D call: TRBD2 (6 bases). CDR3 length: 16 residues. The V gene's germline CDR1 is SGHAT and CDR2 FQNNGV. Trimming left V 5 bases short and J 1 base short, with 15 bases between. The CDR3 sequence is CASSPHWGRSYNEQFF. The CDR3 DNA is TGTGCCAGCAGCCCCCATTGGGGGAGGTCCTACAATGAGCAGTTCTTC.

This clone was found once. The chain recombines TRBV14 with TRBJ2-7; D uncertain. The CDR3 extends over 12 amino acids. The ends were cut back, 8 bases at V and 3 bases at J, with 11 bases in the middle. Germline CDR1 is SGHDN and CDR2 is FVKESK. CDR3 region: CASGANVYEQYF. The DNA for the CDR3 is TGTGCCAGCGGAGCGAATGTCTACGAGCAGTACTTC.

This chain joins TRBV10-1 and TRBJ2-1; 9 bases align to TRBD1. V was pared by 11 bases and J by 15 bases, with 17 bases of the junction left unmatched. The germline V gene has CDR1 WNHNN and CDR2 SYGVQD (reference sequence). This CDR3 has 13 amino acids. The CDR3 bases are TGCGCCGGAAATAGACAGGGGGTCCGGACTATGTTCTTC. Encoded protein: CAGNRQGVRTMFF.

The V and J genes are TRBV6-5 and TRBJ1-1; 8 bases align to TRBD1. Germline V CDR1 and CDR2: MNHEY, SVGAGI. Trimming removed 2 bases from V and 3 bases from J; junction bases left unmatched: 5. The CDR3 totals 15 residues. This CDR3 reads CASSYLPGGYTEAFF. In nucleotides, the CDR3 is TGTGCCAGCAGTTACCTCCCAGGGGGCTACACTGAAGCTTTCTTT.

The chain joins TRBV7-8 to TRBJ2-7, with 11 bases matching TRBD2. The germline CDR1 and CDR2 sequences are SGHVS and FQNEAQ. V gave up 5 bases and J gave up 0 bases; unmatched junction bases: 12. CDR3 length equals 18 residues. The CDR3 DNA is TGTGCCAGCAGCCCGCTAGCGGGGGGCTCACCTTACTCCTACGAGCAGTACTTC. This encodes CASSPLAGGSPYSYEQYF.

This clone was observed once. The chain combines TRBV5-1 with TRBJ1-1; tentative D call: TRBD1 (6 bases). The CDR3 is 17 amino acids. The V end was cut by 0 bases, the J end by 6 bases, with 21 bases between. CDR1 and CDR2 (germline): SGHRS, YFSETQ. CDR3 region: CASSLVAGQWSSAEAFF. DNA for the CDR3: TGCGCCAGCAGCTTGGTTGCAGGACAGTGGAGCTCAGCTGAAGCTTTCTTT.

The genes are TRBV27 and TRBJ1-1, with 7 bases that match TRBD1. The CDR3 length is 14 residues. Germline V CDR1 and CDR2: MNHEY, SMNVEV (reference sequence). The junction had 13 bases not matched to a gene; V was cut back by 7 bases and J by 8 bases. This chain's CDR3 is CASTSLDRRREAFF. The CDR3, as DNA: TGTGCCAGCACCTCACTGGACAGGCGGAGGGAAGCTTTCTTT.

J is TRBJ2-1 and V is TRBV3-1 (or the pseudogene TRBV3-2), with 8 nucleotides matching TRBD2. The V gene's germline CDR1 is LGHDT and CDR2 YNNKEL (reference sequence). With 0 bases clipped from V and 1 base from J, the junction kept 5 bases outside the gene matches. The CDR3 is 17 amino acids. CDR3 DNA sequence: TGTGCCAGCAGCCAAGATCGGGGACTAGTATCCTACAATGAGCAGTTCTTC. Its protein product is CASSQDRGLVSYNEQFF.

This clone has just one count. This sequence joins TRBV6-5 and TRBJ1-5; no clear D. The CDR3 has 14 amino acids. The V gene lost 6 bases and the J gene lost 1 base, with 10 bases spanning the gap. From germline, CDR1 is MNHEY and CDR2 SVGAGI. DNA of the CDR3: TGTGCCAGCAGCCGAAAGCCGAGCAATCAGCCCCAGCATTTT. Encoded protein: CASSRKPSNQPQHF.

V and J are TRBV30 and TRBJ1-1; perhaps TRBD1 as D (5 bases). The CDR3 loop spans 14 amino acids. The germline V gene encodes CDR1 GTSNPN and CDR2 SVGIG (reference sequence). V was pared by 2 bases and J by 0 bases, with 10 bases between. CDR3 DNA sequence: TGTGCCTGGAGTAGGAAGGGGATGAACACTGAAGCTTTCTTT. Protein: CAWSRKGMNTEAFF.

The V call is TRBV29-1, the J call TRBJ1-2; perhaps TRBD1 as D (5 bases). V lost 6 bases and J 3 bases, leaving 17 bases between the germline ends. Germline assignment: CDR1 SQVTM and CDR2 ANQGSEA. This CDR3 contains 14 residues. CDR3 residues: CSVSMGQGHYGYTF. The CDR3 coding sequence is TGCAGCGTCTCTATGGGGCAGGGCCACTATGGCTACACCTTC.

The chain joins TRBV7-9 to TRBJ1-6; D may be TRBD1 (6 bases). Trimming removed 5 bases at V and 1 base at J, with 9 bases between. This CDR3 is 15 amino acids long. CDR1 is SEHNR and CDR2 is FQNEAQ in the germline V gene (reference sequence). The CDR3 sequence is CASSPGQSYNSPLHF. DNA of the CDR3: TGTGCCAGCAGCCCCGGACAGTCCTATAATTCACCCCTCCACTTT.

The chain employs TRBV7-2 and TRBJ1-3, with TRBD1 matching 8 bases. The CDR3 sequence is 16 residues long. The V gene's germline CDR1 is SGHTA and CDR2 FQGNSA. The V and J ends lost 3 bases and 2 bases, in that order; junction bases with no gene match: 6. The CDR3 sequence: CASSFTGGEAGNTIYF. Here the CDR3 DNA reads TGTGCCAGCAGCTTTACAGGGGGGGAGGCTGGAAACACCATATATTTT.

The chain employs TRBV27 and TRBJ1-3; weak D call: TRBD1 (6 bases). CDR3 length: 15 amino acids. Trimming pared 6 bases from V and 4 bases from J, leaving 16 bases between. CDR1 is MNHEY and CDR2 is SMNVEV in the germline V gene (reference sequence). DNA of the CDR3: TGTGCCAGCAGCCTATTCAGGGGAACAGGAAACACCATATATTTT. It codes for CASSLFRGTGNTIYF.

This clone appeared a single time. This chain connects TRBV19 to TRBJ2-1, with a possible D match to TRBD2 (5 bases). The germline gives CDR1 LNHDA, CDR2 SQIVND (reference sequence). The CDR3 sequence is 12 residues long. V was pared by 4 bases and J by 9 bases, with 10 bases between. The CDR3 loop is CASSTTILEQFF. CDR3 bases: TGTGCCAGTAGTACGACTATTCTTGAGCAGTTCTTC.

The J gene is TRBJ2-5, the V gene TRBV2; TRBD1 agrees at 10 bases. CDR3 size: 13 residues. CDR1 and CDR2 from the germline V gene are SNHLY and FYNNEI. V trimming: 9 bases; J trimming: 5 bases; junction bases outside the gene matches: 6. The CDR3 DNA reads TGTGCCAGGGACAGGGGGACGGGCGAGACCCAGTACTTC. It yields the protein CARDRGTGETQYF.

The chain has TRBV5-3 and TRBJ2-4, with 7 bases matching TRBD1. TRBV5-3 is filed as an ORF, its function uncertain. V was clipped by 4 bases and J by 0 bases; unmatched bases: 7. The CDR3 sequence is 16 residues long. Here the CDR3 DNA reads TGTGCCAGAAGCGATGGGACAGTACTAGCCAAAAACATTCAGTACTTC. Protein sequence: CARSDGTVLAKNIQYF.

This clone turned up a few times. At the DNA level, this CDR3 is encoded by other sequences in the same sample as well. This chain connects TRBV6-5 to TRBJ2-1, with 7 bases fitting TRBD1. Trimming removed 6 bases from V and 4 bases from J; junction bases left unmatched: 6. Germline V gene sequence: CDR1 MNHEY, CDR2 SVGAGI. The CDR3 sequence is 14 residues long. The CDR3 spells CASRAGTDYNEQFF. CDR3 bases: TGTGCCAGCAGAGCCGGGACAGATTACAATGAGCAGTTCTTC.